The rows below give T cell receptor beta chains drawn from one sample of a study of blood T cell repertoires in COVID-19. TCRdb keeps only in-frame clones here, not all; method: immunoSEQ multiplex PCR. Here the sample spans 200,000 to 300,000 clones, about four fifths being singletons. The material sequenced was peripheral blood. These receptors came from a man in his fifties with acute or convalescent COVID-19. The CDR3 runs from the conserved cysteine through the conserved F or W. Fields, in order: V gene, CDR3 protein.

TRBV7-6 | CASSFLTSGSTGELFF
TRBV29-1 | CSVPAGEAFF
TRBV4-1 | CASSHDRETNQPQHF
TRBV7-9 | CASSSLVNEQFF
TRBV28 | CASSLQGPFSSYNSPLHF
TRBV9 | CASSVVASGRYNEQFF
TRBV11-3 | CASSLDGLGYEQYF
TRBV27 | CASSFGPASYEQYF
TRBV27 | CASSLSRLAGGANTGELFF
TRBV2 | CASNLVAPQETQYF
TRBV6-5 | CASSSWRYEQYF
TRBV7-3 | CASSPEQGGRETQYF
TRBV3-1/TRBV3-2 | CASSQEERGGFNEQFF
TRBV18 | CASSPPTGLPDTEAFF
TRBV5-8 | CASSPGVNRDRIWYEQYF
TRBV9 | CASSVEGGTTYNEQFF
TRBV5-1 | CASSLGQENTEAFF
TRBV18 | CASSQGQAGNTIYF
TRBV6-1 | CASSDGLNTGELFF
TRBV7-3 | CASSLTGARGETQYF
TRBV6-2/TRBV6-3 | CASSLGPGGTQYF
TRBV9 | CASSGGGQSNSPLHF
TRBV5-6 | CASSPRGVDQPQHF
TRBV19 | CASIGRGNTEAFF
TRBV28 | CASSSPLQYNEQFF
TRBV12-5 | CASGLVQGAGEKLFF
TRBV11-3 | CASSLTGGSYEQYF
TRBV11-3 | CASSHRDYNSPLHF
TRBV30 | CAWTQNRDRVRVTEAFF
TRBV7-9 | CASSFSGYEQYF
TRBV5-1 | CASSLNRGLDTQYF
TRBV24-1 | CATSDLDRATNEQYF
TRBV11-2 | CASSLTPGGLGGYTF